Shown below are 26 T cell receptor beta chains from a single sample sequenced in a study of blood T cell repertoires in COVID-19. The method was immunoSEQ multiplex PCR; TCRdb's version includes in-frame clones alone and lacks a portion of them. The sample has over 250,000 clones; approximately 84% are singletons. The material sequenced was peripheral blood. These receptors came from a human donor with COVID-19, enrolled during active disease. The donor label of this sample is uncertain.

V usage is TRBV30 and J usage is TRBJ2-7, with D possibly TRBD1 on 6 matching bases. The V and J ends lost 3 bases and 4 bases respectively, with 13 bases between them. Germline V gene data show CDR1 as GTSNPN and CDR2 as SVGIG (reference sequence). CDR3 length: 13 residues. The CDR3 reads CAWSADTGYEQYF. The CDR3 coding sequence is TGTGCCTGGAGCGCCGACACAGGGTACGAGCAGTACTTC. The whole variable domain, filled in from reference TRBV30 and TRBJ2-7, reads SQTIHQWPATLVQPVGSPLSLECTVEGTSNPNLYWYRQAAGRGLQLLFYSVGIGQISSEVPQNLSASRPQDRQFILSSKKLLLSDSGFYLCAWSADTGYEQYFGPGTRLTVT.

V usage is TRBV30 and J usage is TRBJ2-3; the match to TRBD2 covers 13 bases. V trimming: 0 bases; J trimming: 8 bases; junction bases outside the gene matches: 11. Germline V gene sequence: CDR1 GTSNPN, CDR2 SVGIG (reference sequence). CDR3 size: 17 residues. The DNA of the CDR3 is TGTGCCTGGAGTGTAGGACTAGCGGGAGTTAAGTCGAGTACGCAGTATTTT. Translated, it gives CAWSVGLAGVKSSTQYF.

There are a few counts of this clone. The chain joins TRBV24-1 to TRBJ2-1, with 12 nucleotides matching TRBD2. Germline V gives CDR1 KGHDR, CDR2 SFDVKD. The CDR3 has 16 amino acids. The trim removed 4 bases at V and 8 bases at J, leaving 8 bases unmatched. CDR3: CATSDTTSGRTHEQFF. The CDR3 bases are TGTGCCACCAGTGACACGACTAGCGGGAGAACCCATGAGCAGTTCTTC.

This rearrangement joins TRBV4-1 to TRBJ2-3, with TRBD1 matching over 9 bases. Trimming removed 0 bases from V and 6 bases from J; junction bases left unmatched: 10. The CDR3 length is 17 residues. The germline CDR1 and CDR2 sequences are MGHRA and YSYEKL. This CDR3 is CASSQDGTGGPADTQYF. CDR3 DNA: TGCGCCAGCAGCCAAGATGGTACAGGGGGCCCCGCGGATACGCAGTATTTT.

The chain has TRBV27 and TRBJ1-2; tentative D call: TRBD1 (6 bases). The germline gives CDR1 MNHEY, CDR2 SMNVEV (reference sequence). V dropped 9 bases and J dropped 7 bases, with 15 bases sitting between them. This CDR3 has 12 amino acids. CDR3 nucleotides: TGTGCCAGTAAACCTACAGGGTCTGGCTACACCTTC. It encodes CASKPTGSGYTF.

This clone was seen a few times. The chain links TRBV28 to TRBJ2-5; tentatively, D is TRBD1 (5 bases). Per the germline V gene, CDR1 is MDHEN and CDR2 is SYDVKM. Trimming took 4 bases from V and 1 from J, leaving 10 bases between them. This CDR3 has 14 amino acids. CDR3 sequence (DNA): TGTGCCAGCAGTTATACAGGAGCCCAAGAGACCCAGTACTTC. This encodes CASSYTGAQETQYF.

DNA for the CDR3: TGTGCCAGCAGTCAAACTCCCGGGACTAACACAGATACGCAGTATTTT. Translated: CASSQTPGTNTDTQYF. The chain has TRBV27 and TRBJ2-3, with TRBD2 identical over 7 bases. Germline V CDR1 and CDR2: MNHEY, SMNVEV (reference sequence). The V and J ends lost 5 bases and 2 bases, in that order; junction bases with no gene match: 10. This CDR3 has 16 residues.

The J gene is TRBJ2-7, the V gene TRBV19; 8 positions match TRBD1. V was pared by 3 bases and J by 6 bases, with 7 bases of the junction left unmatched. The CDR3 is 14 residues long. In germline, CDR1 is LNHDA, CDR2 SQIVND (reference sequence). The CDR3: CASSIRDRRSEQYF. In DNA, the CDR3 is TGTGCCAGTAGTATTCGGGACAGGAGGAGCGAGCAGTACTTC. Looking up the rest from reference TRBV19 and TRBJ2-7 gives the full variable domain: DGGITQSPKYLFRKEGQNVTLSCEQNLNHDAMYWYRQDPGQGLRLIYYSQIVNDFQKGDIAEGYSVSREKKESFPLTVTSAQKNPTAFYLCASSIRDRRSEQYFGPGTRLTVT.

This clone has just one count. The rearrangement uses TRBV4-3 and TRBJ2-1, with D possibly matching TRBD1 (6 bases). V was pared by 0 bases and J by 5 bases, with 11 bases between. CDR3 length: 15 residues. Germline V gene data show CDR1 as LGHNA and CDR2 as YSLEER. This CDR3 is CASSQDRTVHNEQFF. CDR3 DNA: TGCGCCAGCAGCCAAGATCGGACAGTCCACAATGAGCAGTTCTTC.

Turning to this clone: The junction and the germline gene differ at one end; a read error may be behind it. The V call is TRBV7-7, the J call TRBJ2-1; 9 bases are a match to TRBD1. Germline loops: CDR1 SSHAT, CDR2 FNYEAQ (reference sequence). There are 15 residues in the CDR3. The CDR3: CASSLGQGPYNEQFF. The CDR3, as DNA: TGTGCTAGCAGCTTGGGACAGGGACCCTACAATGAGCAGTTCTTC.

This clone has just a few counts. The rearrangement uses TRBV5-1 and TRBJ2-7, with a weak D call TRBD1 (8 bases). Trimming pared 4 bases from V and 0 bases from J, leaving 17 bases between. Germline CDR1 SGHRS, CDR2 YFSETQ. The length of the CDR3 is 16 residues. CDR3 protein: CASSRGDRSSSYEQYF. In DNA, the CDR3 is TGCGCCAGCAGCCGGGGGGACAGGAGTAGCTCCTACGAGCAGTACTTC.

The chain joins TRBV5-6 to TRBJ2-7; weak D call: TRBD2 (5 bases). The CDR3 runs to 15 residues. V lost 7 bases and J 2 bases, leaving 19 bases between the germline ends. Germline V gene data show CDR1 as SGHDT and CDR2 as YYEEEE. The CDR3, as DNA: TGTGCCAGCCCCAAGGCGAGCTGGCGGGCCTACGAGCAGTACTTC. It yields the protein CASPKASWRAYEQYF.

The genes are TRBV7-2 and TRBJ2-7; D may be TRBD1 (5 bases). CDR1 and CDR2 (germline): SGHTA, FQGNSA. The V gene lost 8 bases and the J gene lost 4 bases, with 18 bases spanning the gap. The CDR3 covers 14 residues. The CDR3, as DNA: TGTGCCAGCGAAACAGGTGGGGTAGGGTACGAGCAGTACTTC. It is translated as CASETGGVGYEQYF.

This clone was seen only a few times. The rearrangement links TRBV28 to TRBJ1-1, with 7 positions matching TRBD1. The CDR3 loop spans 15 amino acids. With 2 bases clipped from V and 9 bases from J, the junction kept 12 bases outside the gene matches. Germline lookup yields CDR1 MDHEN and CDR2 SYDVKM. The CDR3 spells CASSLPSDRANQAFF. CDR3 in DNA: TGTGCCAGCAGTTTACCCTCCGACAGGGCCAACCAAGCTTTCTTT.

The chain couples TRBV18 to TRBJ2-7, with D possibly matching TRBD1 (5 bases). Trimming took off 1 base at V and 5 bases at J, with 18 bases between the two ends. The CDR3 covers 16 residues. Germline V lookup: CDR1 KGHSH, CDR2 LQKENI. This CDR3 reads CASSPLIAGMHNEQYF. CDR3 DNA: TGTGCCAGCTCACCACTCATTGCAGGGATGCACAACGAGCAGTACTTC.

In this sample, this clone turned up once. The CDR3 reads CASSLARGGRSQETQYF. In nucleotides, the CDR3 is TGTGCCAGCAGCTTAGCCAGGGGCGGGAGGAGCCAAGAGACCCAGTACTTC. The V gene is TRBV7-9, the J gene TRBJ2-5; 8 nucleotides align to TRBD2. J was trimmed by 1 base and V by 0 bases; bases with no gene match: 7. Germline CDR1 reads SEHNR; CDR2 reads FQNEAQ (reference sequence). The CDR3 has 17 amino acids.

On this clone: Other nucleotide sequences in the sample specify the same CDR3. This sequence joins TRBV20-1 and TRBJ2-7, with D unresolved. The germline gives CDR1 DFQATT, CDR2 SNEGSKA (reference sequence). CDR3 size: 11 residues. Trimming stripped 6 bases from V and 0 bases from J, with 6 bases between. This chain's CDR3 is CSARSSYEQYF. The DNA of the CDR3 is TGCAGTGCCCGCAGCTCCTACGAGCAGTACTTC.

This clone was observed once. The chain links TRBV6-6 to TRBJ2-2; 7 bases are a match to TRBD1. Germline CDR1 is MNHNY and CDR2 is SVGAGI (reference sequence). The CDR3 contains 15 residues. V lost 6 bases to trimming and J lost 4 bases; unmatched junction nucleotides: 8. This CDR3 reads CASSLAAGGTGELFF. DNA of the CDR3: TGTGCCAGCAGCTTGGCGGCAGGGGGCACCGGGGAGCTGTTTTTT.

In its sample, this clone was seen once. The V gene is TRBV7-2, the J gene TRBJ1-1, with D possibly being TRBD1 (6 bases). Trimming took off 5 bases at V and 1 base at J, with 14 bases between the two ends. Per the germline V gene, CDR1 is SGHTA and CDR2 is FQGNSA. This CDR3 has 15 amino acids. CDR3 region: CASSERQVRNTEAFF. CDR3 DNA: TGTGCCAGCAGCGAGCGACAGGTGAGGAACACTGAAGCTTTCTTT.

This sequence joins TRBV14 and TRBJ2-7; D is ambiguous. Germline V lookup: CDR1 SGHDN, CDR2 FVKESK. CDR3 length: 13 residues. Trimming removed 3 bases from V and 6 bases from J, with 12 bases in between. CDR3 region: CASSQQAISEQYF. The DNA of the CDR3 is TGTGCCAGCAGCCAGCAAGCTATTTCCGAGCAGTACTTC.

CDR3 nucleotide sequence: TGTGCCAGCAGCCCCTTTCTCTACGGACAGTACAATCAGCCCCAGCATTTT. Its protein is CASSPFLYGQYNQPQHF. The chain is built from TRBV7-3 and TRBJ1-5, with a possible D match to TRBD1 (6 bases). The CDR3 extends over 17 amino acids. V was shortened by 5 bases and J by 3 bases, with 20 bases between the two germline ends. From germline, CDR1 is SGHTA and CDR2 FQGTGA.

The chain uses TRBV27 and TRBJ1-1; TRBD1 matches 7 bases. Trimming removed 2 bases from V and 2 bases from J; junction bases left unmatched: 8. Germline V CDR1 and CDR2: MNHEY, SMNVEV (reference sequence). The CDR3 consists of 16 residues. The CDR3, as DNA: TGTGCCAGCAGTTTAAGACAGGGCCTACCTAACACTGAAGCTTTCTTT. Amino acid sequence: CASSLRQGLPNTEAFF.

J is TRBJ1-1 and V is TRBV7-9, with a tentative D call TRBD1 (5 bases). The CDR3 spans 15 residues. Deletions cut 1 base from V and 1 base from J, with 10 bases between. CDR1 and CDR2 from the germline V gene are SEHNR and FQNEAQ (reference sequence). CDR3 DNA sequence: TGTGCCAGCAGCTTAGAGGGACTTCCGAACACTGAAGCTTTCTTT. The encoded protein is CASSLEGLPNTEAFF.

The chain uses TRBV5-1 and TRBJ2-1; 8 nucleotides match TRBD2. This CDR3 is 15 amino acids long. V was clipped by 5 bases and J by 1 base; unmatched bases: 5. Germline CDR1 and CDR2: SGHRS and YFSETQ. Here the CDR3 DNA reads TGCGCCAGCAGGGAAGCGGGGGCATCCTACAATGAGCAGTTCTTC. Translated, it gives CASREAGASYNEQFF.

V gene TRBV4-1 combines with J gene TRBJ2-1, with 10 bases identical to TRBD2. CDR1 MGHRA and CDR2 YSYEKL come from the germline V gene. Trimming took 3 bases from V and 9 from J; bases not matched to a gene: 11. This CDR3 spans 16 amino acids. In DNA form, the CDR3 reads TGCGCCAGCAGCCAGGGCCGAGCGGGAGGGTTAGGTGAGCAGTTCTTC. Protein sequence: CASSQGRAGGLGEQFF.

The V and J genes are TRBV5-6 and TRBJ1-1; D is uncertain. Germline V gene lookup returns CDR1 SGHDT and CDR2 YYEEEE. The CDR3 runs 12 residues. V lost 0 bases, J lost 4 bases, and 4 bases lay in between. The CDR3 bases are TGTGCCAGCAGCTTGGCGCGCACTGAAGCTTTCTTT. Encoded protein: CASSLARTEAFF.